A single sample gave rise to the 26 T cell receptor beta chains below, sequenced in a study of blood T cell repertoires in COVID-19. The protocol was immunoSEQ multiplex PCR, while the TCRdb copy is restricted to in-frame clones and leaves out a portion. Of hundreds of thousands of clones in the sample, roughly nine tenths are singletons; the top ten hold over 2%. Specimen: PBMCs or T cells enriched from blood (not recorded which). The receptors shown here come from a woman under 30 who had recovered from COVID-19.

The gene calls are TRBV13 and TRBJ2-5; D not resolved. CDR1 and CDR2 (germline): PRHDT, FYEKMQ (reference sequence). The CDR3 sequence is 14 residues long. Trimming left V 0 bases short and J 2 bases short, with 7 bases between. The CDR3 DNA follows: TGTGCCAGCAGCTTAGGGCTAGGACAAGAGACCCAGTACTTC. As protein: CASSLGLGQETQYF.

CDR3 coding DNA: TGTGCCAGCAGTGTCGAGGGGGGGGCCTACGAGCAGTACTTC. It translates to CASSVEGGAYEQYF. The V call is TRBV7-2, the J call TRBJ2-7, with D possibly being TRBD2 (7 bases). CDR3 length equals 14 residues. Germline lookup yields CDR1 SGHTA and CDR2 FQGNSA. With 6 bases removed from V and 2 bases from J, the gap between germline ends came to 14 bases.

The rearrangement uses TRBV6-5 and TRBJ2-3; 7 bases match TRBD1. Germline-derived CDR1 and CDR2 are MNHEY and SVGAGI. V shed 6 bases, J shed 4 bases, and the junction held 10 bases outside the gene matches. This CDR3 region has 15 residues. CDR3 residues: CASSREGARADTQYF. The CDR3 DNA sequence: TGTGCCAGCAGCCGAGAGGGGGCGAGGGCAGATACGCAGTATTTT.

The gene calls are TRBV29-1 and TRBJ1-2; D perhaps matches TRBD1 (5 bases). Germline loops: CDR1 SQVTM, CDR2 ANQGSEA. The CDR3 consists of 12 residues. V was shortened by 4 bases and J by 2 bases, with 8 bases between the two germline ends. The CDR3 region has the DNA TGCAGCGTTGGTAAGGGGAACTATGGCTACACCTTC. It codes for CSVGKGNYGYTF.

V is TRBV19 and J is TRBJ2-7; 9 bases align to TRBD1. The CDR3 is 14 residues long. From germline, CDR1 is LNHDA and CDR2 SQIVND (reference sequence). The trim removed 5 bases at V and 4 bases at J, leaving 6 bases unmatched. CDR3 sequence reads: CASSVGQGSYEQYF. DNA of the CDR3: TGTGCCAGTAGTGTGGGACAGGGCTCGTACGAGCAGTACTTC.

The chain employs TRBV6-5 and TRBJ1-2, with 8 bases matching TRBD1. The length of the CDR3 is 13 residues. In germline, CDR1 is MNHEY, CDR2 SVGAGI. The V and J ends lost 6 bases and 7 bases, in that order; junction bases with no gene match: 7. The DNA for the CDR3 is TGTGCCAGCAGGACAGGGGATTACATTGGCTACACCTTC. Its translation is CASRTGDYIGYTF.

The V gene is TRBV4-2, the J gene TRBJ2-6; D is undetermined. The CDR3 has 15 amino acids. CDR1 is LGHNA, CDR2 YNFKEQ, per germline. V was pared by 4 bases and J by 4 bases, with 11 bases between. Here the CDR3 DNA reads TGTGCCAGCAGCCCCCTGACAACCGGGGCCAACGTCCTGACTTTC. Translated, it gives CASSPLTTGANVLTF.

The chain employs TRBV7-9 and TRBJ1-4; 8 bases line up with TRBD1. CDR3 length equals 15 residues. The V segment lost 1 base and the J segment 5 bases; nucleotides outside the gene matches: 3. CDR1 and CDR2 from the germline V gene are SEHNR and FQNEAQ (reference sequence). The CDR3 region has the DNA TGTGCCAGCAGCTTAGAAGCAGGGGGCAATGAAAAACTGTTTTTT. Protein sequence: CASSLEAGGNEKLFF.

J is TRBJ2-5 and V is TRBV5-1; 8 bases are a match to TRBD2. Germline V lookup: CDR1 SGHRS, CDR2 YFSETQ. J was trimmed by 5 bases and V by 2 bases; bases with no gene match: 11. The CDR3 spans 16 residues. The CDR3 sequence: CASSFLRGRGRETQYF. CDR3 nucleotides: TGCGCCAGCAGCTTCCTACGGGGGCGCGGGAGGGAGACCCAGTACTTC.

This chain links TRBV6-5 with TRBJ2-1; 8 bases fit TRBD2. V lost 5 bases, J lost 2 bases, and 5 bases stayed unmatched. The CDR3 contains 15 residues. Germline-derived CDR1 and CDR2 are MNHEY and SVGAGI. The CDR3 sequence: CASSPGTSTYNEQFF. The CDR3 coding sequence is TGTGCCAGCAGTCCCGGGACTAGTACCTACAATGAGCAGTTCTTC.

This clone appeared a few times. The gene calls are TRBV5-6 and TRBJ1-2; unclear D gene. Looked up from germline, CDR1 is SGHDT and CDR2 is YYEEEE. The length of the CDR3 is 13 residues. Between the trimmed V and J ends, which lost 1 base and 6 bases, there was a span of 10 bases. This CDR3 reads CASSLLEGDGYTF. The CDR3 DNA is TGTGCCAGCAGCTTGCTAGAGGGAGATGGCTACACCTTC.

The chain has TRBV6-5 and TRBJ2-1; D unclear. Germline V gene sequence: CDR1 MNHEY, CDR2 SVGAGI. The CDR3 has 14 residues. The V gene lost 4 bases and the J gene lost 4 bases, with 11 bases spanning the gap. CDR3 sequence (DNA): TGTGCCAGCAGTTCCGGAGCGATTTACAATGAGCAGTTCTTC. The encoded protein is CASSSGAIYNEQFF.

This chain links TRBV5-1 with TRBJ2-7; 9 bases fit TRBD1. The CDR3 is 14 residues long. The junction had 6 bases not matched to a gene; V was cut back by 3 bases and J by 5 bases. Germline V gene sequence: CDR1 SGHRS, CDR2 YFSETQ. This CDR3 reads CASSSGTGNDEQYF. CDR3 sequence (DNA): TGCGCCAGCAGCTCCGGGACAGGGAACGACGAGCAGTACTTC.

This chain joins TRBV19 and TRBJ1-3, with D possibly TRBD1 on 5 matching bases. The germline gives CDR1 LNHDA, CDR2 SQIVND (reference sequence). There are 15 residues in the CDR3. The ends were cut back, 3 bases at V and 0 bases at J, with 9 bases in the middle. The CDR3: CASSIRGSSGNTIYF. The CDR3 DNA sequence: TGTGCCAGTAGTATCCGGGGGAGCTCTGGAAACACCATATATTTT.

V gene TRBV12-3 or TRBV12-4 combines with J gene TRBJ2-1; D might be TRBD2 (6 bases). V gave up 3 bases and J gave up 10 bases, with 10 bases separating them. CDR3 size: 12 residues. The CDR3 bases are TGTGCCAGCAGTTTTGGGGGGTACGAGCAGTTCTTC. Its protein product is CASSFGGYEQFF.

With regard to this clone: Within the sample, other DNA sequences also encode this same CDR3. The gene calls are TRBV6-5 and TRBJ1-2; a possible D gene is TRBD1 (5 bases). V was cut by 6 bases and J by 0 bases, with 11 bases left in between. Germline values: CDR1 MNHEY, CDR2 SVGAGI. There are 14 residues in the CDR3. The CDR3 sequence: CASSSTAANYGYTF. The CDR3 nucleotides are TGTGCCAGCAGCTCGACAGCTGCTAACTATGGCTACACCTTC.

The V call is TRBV19, the J call TRBJ1-5; tentatively, D is TRBD1 (6 bases). Germline CDR1 LNHDA, CDR2 SQIVND (reference sequence). Trimming shortened V by 5 bases and J by 0 bases, and 20 bases separated the two germline ends. This CDR3 has 18 amino acids. CDR3 in amino acids: CASSPREGGGYSNQPQHF. CDR3 nucleotide sequence: TGTGCCAGTAGTCCCCGGGAGGGAGGGGGTTATAGCAATCAGCCCCAGCATTTT.

The chain combines TRBV11-1 with TRBJ2-1; no clear D. The CDR3 totals 16 residues. Germline V gene data show CDR1 as SGHAT and CDR2 as FQDESV (reference sequence). Trimming removed 1 base from V and 4 bases from J, with 14 bases in between. Here the CDR3 reads CASSLVVHNLYNEQFF. As DNA, the CDR3 is TGTGCCAGCAGCTTAGTGGTCCACAACCTTTACAATGAGCAGTTCTTC.

This clone was counted once. V usage is TRBV2 and J usage is TRBJ2-3, with D perhaps TRBD2 (6 bases). Germline V gene data show CDR1 as SNHLY and CDR2 as FYNNEI. V was shortened by 3 bases and J by 2 bases, with 9 bases between the two germline ends. This CDR3 spans 14 amino acids. The chain's CDR3 is CASSDGGHTDTQYF. CDR3 in DNA: TGTGCCAGCAGTGACGGGGGTCACACAGATACGCAGTATTTT.

This sequence joins TRBV28 and TRBJ1-1; a weak D match, TRBD1 (5 bases). This CDR3 is 16 amino acids long. CDR1 and CDR2 from the germline V gene are MDHEN and SYDVKM. The ends were cut back, 2 bases at V and 4 bases at J, with 17 bases in the middle. The CDR3 DNA follows: TGTGCCAGCAGTTTAGGGGGAGGCGGAGGGAGCACTGAAGCTTTCTTT. It specifies CASSLGGGGGSTEAFF.

The genes are TRBV23-1 and TRBJ1-3, with unresolved D. TRBV23-1 is treated as an ORF (open reading frame) with a function not yet certain. The V gene lost 7 bases and the J gene lost 0 bases, with 28 bases spanning the gap. There are 20 residues in the CDR3. The CDR3 nucleotides read TGCGCCAGCAATCCAAAGGGCGACACGGGGAAACCTAGCTCTGGAAACACCATATATTTT. Translation: CASNPKGDTGKPSSGNTIYF.

This clone showed up just a few times. The same CDR3 also results from other DNA sequences found in this sample. V usage is TRBV19 and J usage is TRBJ1-2; D remains unclear. V was pared by 3 bases and J by 4 bases, with 3 bases between. The CDR3 runs to 11 residues. Germline V gives CDR1 LNHDA, CDR2 SQIVND (reference sequence). This CDR3 reads CASSIGYGYTF. The CDR3 coding sequence is TGTGCCAGTAGTATCGGCTATGGCTACACCTTC.

The rearrangement uses TRBV28 and TRBJ2-7, with a weak D call TRBD2 (7 bases). Trimming cost V 4 bases and J 4 bases, with 17 bases left between them. The CDR3 extends over 15 amino acids. Germline-derived CDR1 and CDR2 are MDHEN and SYDVKM. The CDR3, as DNA: TGTGCCAGCAGTTCCCTGGGGGGGGCGACGTACGAGCAGTACTTC. Its protein is CASSSLGGATYEQYF.

The J gene is TRBJ1-4, the V gene TRBV18, with D perhaps TRBD1 (5 bases). The CDR3 runs 14 residues. Germline loops: CDR1 KGHSH, CDR2 LQKENI. V gave up 2 bases and J gave up 7 bases, with 11 bases separating them. CDR3 amino acids: CASSPRQGFEKLFF. CDR3 DNA: TGTGCCAGCTCACCAAGGCAGGGATTTGAAAAACTGTTTTTT.

The CDR3 region is CASSTYRAGANVLTF. The DNA of the CDR3 is TGTGCCAGCAGTACCTACAGGGCGGGGGCCAACGTCCTGACTTTC. The rearrangement links TRBV2 to TRBJ2-6, with D possibly being TRBD1 (6 bases). The germline gives CDR1 SNHLY, CDR2 FYNNEI. Between the trimmed V and J ends, which lost 5 bases and 4 bases, there was a span of 12 bases. CDR3 length: 15 amino acids.

This clone was seen once. The rearrangement links TRBV11-1 to TRBJ2-7; 7 positions agree with TRBD2. Germline V gives CDR1 SGHAT, CDR2 FQDESV (reference sequence). The CDR3 totals 15 residues. Trimming removed 1 base from V and 2 bases from J; junction bases left unmatched: 5. CDR3 bases: TGTGCCAGCAGCTTAGATCAGACTAGCCCCTACGAGCAGTACTTC. This sequence encodes CASSLDQTSPYEQYF.